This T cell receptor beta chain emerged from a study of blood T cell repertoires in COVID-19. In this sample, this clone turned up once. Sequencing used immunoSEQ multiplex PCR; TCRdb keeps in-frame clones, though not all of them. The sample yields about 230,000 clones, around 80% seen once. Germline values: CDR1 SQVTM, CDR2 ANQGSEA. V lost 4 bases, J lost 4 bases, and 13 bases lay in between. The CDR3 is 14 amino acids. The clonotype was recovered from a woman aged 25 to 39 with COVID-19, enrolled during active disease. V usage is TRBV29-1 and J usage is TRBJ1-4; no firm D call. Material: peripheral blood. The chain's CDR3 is CSVVSAQINEKLFF. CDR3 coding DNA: TGCAGCGTTGTGTCCGCACAGATTAATGAAAAACTGTTTTTT.